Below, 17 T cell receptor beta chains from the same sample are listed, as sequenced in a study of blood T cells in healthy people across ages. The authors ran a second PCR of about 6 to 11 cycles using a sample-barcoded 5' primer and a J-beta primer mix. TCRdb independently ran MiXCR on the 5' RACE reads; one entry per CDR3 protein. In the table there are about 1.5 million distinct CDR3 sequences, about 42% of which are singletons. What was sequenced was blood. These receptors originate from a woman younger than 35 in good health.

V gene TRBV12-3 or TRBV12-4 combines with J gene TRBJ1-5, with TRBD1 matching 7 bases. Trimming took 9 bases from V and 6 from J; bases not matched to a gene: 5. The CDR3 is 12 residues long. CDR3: CASQTGTQPQHF. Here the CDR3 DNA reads TGTGCCAGTCAGACAGGGACTCAGCCCCAGCATTTT.

The CDR3 region is CASSQKSDRVGTEAFF. CDR3 coding DNA: TGCGCCAGCAGCCAAAAATCTGACAGGGTCGGGACTGAAGCTTTCTTT. J is TRBJ1-1 and V is TRBV4-1; 7 bases are a match to TRBD1. V was clipped by 2 bases and J by 5 bases; unmatched bases: 11. The germline CDR1 and CDR2 sequences are MGHRA and YSYEKL. The CDR3 has 16 amino acids.

The CDR3 nucleotides read TGTGCCAGCAGCGGGGACAGAGAAGAGGTAGTTCAGTACTTC. Amino acid sequence: CASSGDREEVVQYF. This sequence joins TRBV9 and TRBJ2-5; TRBD1 aligns across 7 bases. V lost 3 bases to trimming and J lost 11 bases; unmatched junction nucleotides: 13. Germline V lookup: CDR1 SGDLS, CDR2 YYNGEE. The CDR3 is made up of 14 amino acids.

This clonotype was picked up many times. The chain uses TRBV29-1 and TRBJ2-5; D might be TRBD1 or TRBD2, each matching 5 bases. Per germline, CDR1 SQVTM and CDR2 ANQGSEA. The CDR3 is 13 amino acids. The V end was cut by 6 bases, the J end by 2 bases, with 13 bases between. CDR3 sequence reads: CSVPGPGQETQYF. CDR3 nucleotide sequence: TGCAGCGTCCCGGGACCGGGGCAAGAGACCCAGTACTTC.

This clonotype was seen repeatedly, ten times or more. The DNA for the CDR3 is TGCGCCAGCAGCCAGACGCCCCTGAACACTGAAGCTTTCTTT. This sequence encodes CASSQTPLNTEAFF. The rearrangement links TRBV4-1 to TRBJ1-1; D ambiguous. CDR3 length: 14 amino acids. V shed 3 bases and J shed 0 bases, with 8 bases lying between them. Germline values: CDR1 MGHRA, CDR2 YSYEKL.

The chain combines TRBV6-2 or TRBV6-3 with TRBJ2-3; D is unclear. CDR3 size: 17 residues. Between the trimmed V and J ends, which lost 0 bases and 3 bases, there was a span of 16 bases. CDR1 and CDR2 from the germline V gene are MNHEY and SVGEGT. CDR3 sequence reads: CASSYSRGNVATDTQYF. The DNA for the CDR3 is TGTGCCAGCAGTTACTCGAGAGGAAATGTAGCAACAGATACGCAGTATTTT.

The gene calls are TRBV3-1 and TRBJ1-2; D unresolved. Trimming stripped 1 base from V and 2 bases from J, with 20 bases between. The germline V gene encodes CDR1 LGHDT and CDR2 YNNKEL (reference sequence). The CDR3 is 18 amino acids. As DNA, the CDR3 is TGTGCCAGCAGCCAAGTGATACAGCCTCGATCGGCGAACTATGGCTACACCTTC. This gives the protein CASSQVIQPRSANYGYTF.

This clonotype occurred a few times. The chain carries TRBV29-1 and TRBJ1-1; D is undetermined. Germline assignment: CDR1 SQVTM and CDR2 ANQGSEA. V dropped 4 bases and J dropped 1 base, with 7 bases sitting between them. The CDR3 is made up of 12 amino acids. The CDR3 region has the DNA TGCAGCGTTGGACCCAGGAACACTGAAGCTTTCTTT. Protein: CSVGPRNTEAFF.

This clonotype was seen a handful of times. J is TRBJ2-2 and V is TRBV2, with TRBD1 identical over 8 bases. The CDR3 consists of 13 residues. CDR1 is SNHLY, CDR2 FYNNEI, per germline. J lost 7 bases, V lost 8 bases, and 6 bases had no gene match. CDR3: CASLGQGLGELFF. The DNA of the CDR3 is TGTGCCAGCCTCGGACAGGGCCTCGGGGAGCTGTTTTTT.

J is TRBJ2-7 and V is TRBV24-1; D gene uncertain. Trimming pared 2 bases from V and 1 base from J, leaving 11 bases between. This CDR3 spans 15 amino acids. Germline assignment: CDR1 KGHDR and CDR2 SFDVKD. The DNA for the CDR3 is TGTGCCACCAGTGATTGCCAACCGGGTTCCTACGAGCAGTACTTC. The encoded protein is CATSDCQPGSYEQYF.

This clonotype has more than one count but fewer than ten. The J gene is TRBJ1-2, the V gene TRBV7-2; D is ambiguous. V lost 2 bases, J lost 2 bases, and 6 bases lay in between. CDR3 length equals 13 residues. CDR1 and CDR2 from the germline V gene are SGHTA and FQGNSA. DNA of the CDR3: TGTGCCAGCAGCTTAAAAAGGAACTATGGCTACACCTTC. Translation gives CASSLKRNYGYTF.

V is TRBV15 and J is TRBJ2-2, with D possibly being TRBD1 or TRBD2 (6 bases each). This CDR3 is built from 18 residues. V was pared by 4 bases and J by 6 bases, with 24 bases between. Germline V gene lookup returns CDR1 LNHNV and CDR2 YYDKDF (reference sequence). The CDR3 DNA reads TGTGCCACCAGCAAGGGGGGTAGCAGTCTCCTAACCGCCGGGGAGCTGTTTTTT. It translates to CATSKGGSSLLTAGELFF.

CDR3 coding DNA: TGTGCCAGCAGCGAGGGCACTAATGAGCAGTACTTC. Its protein is CASSEGTNEQYF. The rearrangement uses TRBV7-9 and TRBJ2-5; the D gene is possibly TRBD2 (5 bases). Germline CDR1 and CDR2: SEHNR and FQNEAQ (reference sequence). The CDR3 runs to 12 residues. Trimming stripped 5 bases from V and 11 bases from J, with 15 bases between.

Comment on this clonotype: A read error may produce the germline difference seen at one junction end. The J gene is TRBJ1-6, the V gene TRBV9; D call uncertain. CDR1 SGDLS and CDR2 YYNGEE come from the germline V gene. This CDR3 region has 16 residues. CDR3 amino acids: CASSVAESSYNSPPHF. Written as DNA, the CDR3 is TGTGCCAGCAGCGTAGCTGAGAGCTCCTATAATTCACCCCCCCACTTT.

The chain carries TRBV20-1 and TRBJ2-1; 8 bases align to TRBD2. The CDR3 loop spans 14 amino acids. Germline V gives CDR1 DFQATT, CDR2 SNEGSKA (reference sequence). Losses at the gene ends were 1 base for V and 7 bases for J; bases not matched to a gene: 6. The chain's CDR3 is CSARAGTSRNEQFF. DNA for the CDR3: TGCAGTGCTAGAGCCGGGACTAGTCGGAATGAGCAGTTCTTC.

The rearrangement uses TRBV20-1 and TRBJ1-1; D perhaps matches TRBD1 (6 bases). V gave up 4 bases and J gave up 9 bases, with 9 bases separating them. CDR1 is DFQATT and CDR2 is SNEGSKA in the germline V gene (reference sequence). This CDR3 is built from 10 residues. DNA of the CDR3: TGCAGTGCTAACAGGGCGCAAGCTTTCTTT. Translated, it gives CSANRAQAFF.

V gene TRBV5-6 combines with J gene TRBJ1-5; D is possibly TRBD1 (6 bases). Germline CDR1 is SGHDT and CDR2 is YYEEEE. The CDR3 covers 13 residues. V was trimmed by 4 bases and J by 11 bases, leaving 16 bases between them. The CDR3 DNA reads TGTGCCAGCAGCGTGCAGGGGATCCAGGCCCAGCATTTT. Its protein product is CASSVQGIQAQHF.